These 13 T cell receptor beta chains were sequenced from one sample in a study of blood T cell repertoires in COVID-19. Libraries were prepared by immunoSEQ multiplex PCR; TCRdb keeps only in-frame clonotypes and omits some of them. The sample yields some 210,000 clones, around 81% seen once. Sequences were obtained from PBMCs or T cells enriched from blood (not recorded which). These receptors were taken from a woman between 50 and 59 years old with acute COVID-19.

The chain is built from TRBV28 and TRBJ1-1; no clear D. Trimming stripped 2 bases from V and 0 bases from J, with 13 bases between. Germline loops: CDR1 MDHEN, CDR2 SYDVKM. CDR3 length equals 16 residues. The CDR3 DNA reads TGTGCCAGCAGTTTACGAGTGGTGCCCATGAACACTGAAGCTTTCTTT. Amino acids: CASSLRVVPMNTEAFF.

J is TRBJ1-5 and V is TRBV28, with 9 bases fitting TRBD1. CDR3 length: 14 residues. Germline trimming cut 7 bases from V and 6 bases from J; bases unmatched to any gene: 7. In germline, CDR1 is MDHEN, CDR2 SYDVKM. The CDR3 sequence is CASIPGQGSQPQHF. Here the CDR3 DNA reads TGTGCCAGCATACCGGGACAGGGTAGTCAGCCCCAGCATTTT.

V and J are TRBV28 and TRBJ1-1; D remains unclear. Per the germline V gene, CDR1 is MDHEN and CDR2 is SYDVKM. V lost 7 bases, J lost 5 bases, and 14 bases lay in between. The CDR3 totals 13 residues. Here the CDR3 DNA reads TGTGCCAGCACCGTTGCATACACGACTGAAGCTTTCTTT. Its translation: CASTVAYTTEAFF.

The count of this clone is one. CDR3 nucleotide sequence: TGCAGCGTTGAAGTCATGGGACAGAGGAACACTGAAGCTTTCTTT. This encodes CSVEVMGQRNTEAFF. The chain recombines TRBV29-1 with TRBJ1-1, with TRBD1 identical over 7 bases. There are 15 residues in the CDR3. After removal of 1 base from V and 1 base from J, the junction contained 6 bases not matched to a gene. From germline, CDR1 is SQVTM and CDR2 ANQGSEA.

V and J are TRBV19 and TRBJ1-2; D is perhaps TRBD1 (6 bases). Trimming removed 5 bases from V and 8 bases from J, with 15 bases in between. The CDR3 runs to 13 residues. Looked up from germline, CDR1 is LNHDA and CDR2 is SQIVND (reference sequence). This chain's CDR3 is CASSPQGRPGYTF. DNA for the CDR3: TGTGCCAGTAGTCCTCAGGGGCGCCCGGGCTACACCTTC.

This chain links TRBV7-2 with TRBJ1-5; D gene uncertain. The CDR3 covers 14 residues. Germline lookup yields CDR1 SGHTA and CDR2 FQGNSA. With 1 base removed from V and 3 bases from J, the gap between germline ends came to 7 bases. This CDR3 is CASSLGRTNQPQHF. The CDR3 DNA sequence: TGTGCCAGCAGCTTAGGGAGGACCAATCAGCCCCAGCATTTT. The whole variable domain, remainder taken from reference TRBV7-2 and TRBJ1-5, is GAGVSQSPSNKVTEKGKDVELRCDPISGHTALYWYRQSLGQGLEFLIYFQGNSAPDKSGLPSDRFSAERTGGSVSTLTIQRTQQEDSAVYLCASSLGRTNQPQHFGDGTRLSIL.

The chain recombines TRBV19 with TRBJ1-3; D gene ambiguous. Germline lookup yields CDR1 LNHDA and CDR2 SQIVND (reference sequence). V lost 3 bases, J lost 3 bases, and 15 bases lay in between. CDR3 length: 16 residues. For the CDR3, the DNA is TGTGCCAGTAGTATTGTAGGATTCAGGTTTGGAAACACCATATATTTT. Its protein product is CASSIVGFRFGNTIYF.

This chain connects TRBV5-1 to TRBJ1-4; 12 bases map to TRBD1. Trimming cost V 4 bases and J 8 bases; bases outside gene matches: 3. This CDR3 has 14 amino acids. Germline assignment: CDR1 SGHRS and CDR2 YFSETQ. CDR3 DNA: TGCGCCAGCAGCCCGGGACAGGGGGCAGAAAAACTGTTTTTT. Encoded protein: CASSPGQGAEKLFF.

The chain is built from TRBV3-1 (or the pseudogene TRBV3-2) and TRBJ2-7; D may be TRBD1 (6 bases). The CDR3 extends over 14 amino acids. With 4 bases removed from V and 2 bases from J, the gap between germline ends came to 12 bases. The germline CDR1 and CDR2 sequences are LGHDT and YNNKEL (reference sequence). As DNA, the CDR3 is TGTGCCAGCAGCCGCCGACAGGATACCTACGAGCAGTACTTC. It encodes CASSRRQDTYEQYF.

This sequence joins TRBV14 and TRBJ2-3; D call uncertain. The germline CDR1 and CDR2 sequences are SGHDN and FVKESK. V was trimmed by 4 bases and J by 4 bases, leaving 6 bases between them. This CDR3 has 12 residues. The CDR3 loop is CASSLFPDTQYF. The CDR3 DNA follows: TGTGCCAGCAGCCTATTTCCAGATACGCAGTATTTT.

The chain combines TRBV18 with TRBJ2-7; 7 bases agree with TRBD2. Trimming removed 3 bases from V and 2 bases from J; junction bases left unmatched: 1. From germline, CDR1 is KGHSH and CDR2 LQKENI. The CDR3 extends over 13 amino acids. The CDR3, as DNA: TGTGCCAGCTCACCCGGGGGGACCTACGAGCAGTACTTC. It is translated as CASSPGGTYEQYF.

This chain uses TRBV14 with TRBJ1-6, with D possibly being TRBD1 (5 bases). From germline, CDR1 is SGHDN and CDR2 FVKESK. V was pared by 1 base and J by 7 bases, with 11 bases between. CDR3 length: 15 amino acids. The CDR3 is CASSQGGDRNSPLHF. As DNA, the CDR3 is TGTGCCAGCAGCCAAGGGGGGGACCGAAATTCACCCCTCCACTTT.

The chain couples TRBV28 to TRBJ1-3; possible D gene TRBD1, 5 bases. Germline-derived CDR1 and CDR2 are MDHEN and SYDVKM. The CDR3 extends over 16 amino acids. V lost 5 bases to trimming and J lost 2 bases, with 16 bases between them. CDR3 sequence reads: CASSQPGGLTGNTIYF. In DNA form, the CDR3 reads TGTGCCAGCAGTCAGCCTGGGGGGTTGACTGGAAACACCATATATTTT. The variable domain in full, with the rest retrieved from reference TRBV28 and TRBJ1-3, is DVKVTQSSRYLVKRTGEKVFLECVQDMDHENMFWYRQDPGLGLRLIYFSYDVKMKEKGDIPEGYSVSREKKERFSLILESASTNQTSMYLCASSQPGGLTGNTIYFGEGSWLTVV.